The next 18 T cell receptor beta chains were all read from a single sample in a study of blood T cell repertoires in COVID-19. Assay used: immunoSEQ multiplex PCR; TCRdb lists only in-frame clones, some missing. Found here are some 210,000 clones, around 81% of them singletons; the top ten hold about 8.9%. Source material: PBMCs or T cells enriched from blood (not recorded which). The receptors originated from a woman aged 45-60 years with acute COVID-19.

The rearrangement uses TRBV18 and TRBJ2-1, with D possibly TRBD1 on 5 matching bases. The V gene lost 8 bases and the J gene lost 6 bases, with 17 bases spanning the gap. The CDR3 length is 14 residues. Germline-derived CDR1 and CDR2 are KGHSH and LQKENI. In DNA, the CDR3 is TGTGCCAGCCAAGGGGAAAAGGGATTCAATGAGCAGTTCTTC. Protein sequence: CASQGEKGFNEQFF.

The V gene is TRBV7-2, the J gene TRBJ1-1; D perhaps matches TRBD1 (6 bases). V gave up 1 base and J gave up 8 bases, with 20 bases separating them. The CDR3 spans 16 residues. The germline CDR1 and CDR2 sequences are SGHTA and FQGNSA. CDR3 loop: CASSLEGQLSSIEAFF. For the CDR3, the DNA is TGTGCCAGCAGCTTAGAGGGACAACTGAGTAGCATCGAAGCTTTCTTT.

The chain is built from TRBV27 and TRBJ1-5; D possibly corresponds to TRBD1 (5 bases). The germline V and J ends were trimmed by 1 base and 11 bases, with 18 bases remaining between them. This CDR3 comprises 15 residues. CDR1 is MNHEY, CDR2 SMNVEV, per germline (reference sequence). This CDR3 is CASSLFRVSAEAQHF. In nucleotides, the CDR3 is TGTGCCAGCAGTTTATTCAGGGTATCGGCGGAAGCCCAGCATTTT.

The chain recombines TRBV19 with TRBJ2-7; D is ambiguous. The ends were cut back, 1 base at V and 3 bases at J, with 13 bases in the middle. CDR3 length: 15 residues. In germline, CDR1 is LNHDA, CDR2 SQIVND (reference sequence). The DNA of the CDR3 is TGTGCCAGTAGTATAGCCCCTCGAAGCTTCTACGAGCAGTACTTC. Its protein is CASSIAPRSFYEQYF.

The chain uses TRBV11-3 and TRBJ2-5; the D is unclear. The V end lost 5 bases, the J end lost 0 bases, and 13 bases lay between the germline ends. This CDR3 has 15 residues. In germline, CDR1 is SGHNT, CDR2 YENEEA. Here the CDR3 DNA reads TGTGCCAGCAGCCCCCGAGGTGCAAACCAAGAGACCCAGTACTTC. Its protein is CASSPRGANQETQYF.

CDR3 bases: TGTGCCAGCAGTTTATTTAGTCGGGGGCCCCAGCATTTT. Encoded protein: CASSLFSRGPQHF. V is TRBV27 and J is TRBJ1-5; D is uncertain. The germline CDR1 and CDR2 sequences are MNHEY and SMNVEV (reference sequence). Trimming took 1 base from V and 9 from J, leaving 10 bases between them. The CDR3 contains 13 residues.

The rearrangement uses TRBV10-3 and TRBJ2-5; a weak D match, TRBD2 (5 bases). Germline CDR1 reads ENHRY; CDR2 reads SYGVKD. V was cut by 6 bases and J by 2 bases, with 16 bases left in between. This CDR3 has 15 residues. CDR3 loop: CAISRGETQQETQYF. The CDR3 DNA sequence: TGTGCCATCAGCCGGGGAGAGACTCAGCAAGAGACCCAGTACTTC.

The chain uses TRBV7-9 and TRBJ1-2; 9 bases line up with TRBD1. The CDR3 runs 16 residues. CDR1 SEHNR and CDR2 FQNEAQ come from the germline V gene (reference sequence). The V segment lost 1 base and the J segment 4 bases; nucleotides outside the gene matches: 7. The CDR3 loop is CASSLDPGQGSYGYTF. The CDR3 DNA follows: TGTGCCAGCAGCTTAGACCCGGGACAGGGTTCCTATGGCTACACCTTC.

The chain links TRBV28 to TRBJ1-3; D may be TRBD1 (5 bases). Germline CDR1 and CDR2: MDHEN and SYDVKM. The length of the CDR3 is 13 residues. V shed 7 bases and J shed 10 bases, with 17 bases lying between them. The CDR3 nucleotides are TGTGCCAGCAAATTGGGTCAGGGTGGGACCATATATTTT. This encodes CASKLGQGGTIYF.

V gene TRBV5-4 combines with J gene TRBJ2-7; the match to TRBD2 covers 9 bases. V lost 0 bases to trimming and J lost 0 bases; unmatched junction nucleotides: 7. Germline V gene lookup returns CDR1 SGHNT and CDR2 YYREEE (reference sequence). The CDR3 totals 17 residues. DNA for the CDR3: TGTGCCAGCAGCTTGGGGGGCCTAGCGGGGCCCTCCTACGAGCAGTACTTC. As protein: CASSLGGLAGPSYEQYF. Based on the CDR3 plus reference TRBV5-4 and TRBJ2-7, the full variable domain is ETGVTQSPTHLIKTRGQQVTLRCSSQSGHNTVSWYQQALGQGPQFIFQYYREEENGRGNFPPRFSGLQFPNYSSELNVNALELDDSALYLCASSLGGLAGPSYEQYFGPGTRLTVT.

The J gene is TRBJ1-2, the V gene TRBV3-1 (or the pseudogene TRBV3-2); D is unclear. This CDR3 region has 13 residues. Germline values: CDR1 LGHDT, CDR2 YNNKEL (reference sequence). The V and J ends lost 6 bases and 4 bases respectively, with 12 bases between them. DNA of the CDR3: TGTGCCAGCAGTACGACAACCAGCTATGGCTACACCTTC. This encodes CASSTTTSYGYTF.

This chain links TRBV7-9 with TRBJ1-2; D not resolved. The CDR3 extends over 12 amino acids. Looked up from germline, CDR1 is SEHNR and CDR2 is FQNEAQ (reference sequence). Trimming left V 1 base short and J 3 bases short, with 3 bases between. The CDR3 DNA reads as TGTGCCAGCAGCTTAGACTACTATGGCTACACCTTC. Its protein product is CASSLDYYGYTF.

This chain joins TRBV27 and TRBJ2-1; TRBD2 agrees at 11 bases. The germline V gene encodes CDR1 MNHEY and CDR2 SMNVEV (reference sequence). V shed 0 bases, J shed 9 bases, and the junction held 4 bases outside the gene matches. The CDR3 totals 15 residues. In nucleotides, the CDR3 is TGTGCCAGCAGTTTATCCCTAGCGGGAGGTAGTGAGCAGTTCTTC. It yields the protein CASSLSLAGGSEQFF.

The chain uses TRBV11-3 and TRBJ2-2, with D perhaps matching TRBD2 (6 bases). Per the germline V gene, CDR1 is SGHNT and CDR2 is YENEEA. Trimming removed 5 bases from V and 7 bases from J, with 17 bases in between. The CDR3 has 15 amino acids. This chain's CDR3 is CASSPPARGNGELFF. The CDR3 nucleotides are TGTGCCAGCAGCCCCCCGGCGCGGGGAAACGGGGAGCTGTTTTTT.

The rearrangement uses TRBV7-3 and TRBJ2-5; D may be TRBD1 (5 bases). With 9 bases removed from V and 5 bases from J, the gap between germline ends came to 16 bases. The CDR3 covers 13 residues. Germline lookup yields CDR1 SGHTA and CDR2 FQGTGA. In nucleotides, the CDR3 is TGTGCCAGTTCAGAAGGGGAATCGGAGACCCAGTACTTC. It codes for CASSEGESETQYF.

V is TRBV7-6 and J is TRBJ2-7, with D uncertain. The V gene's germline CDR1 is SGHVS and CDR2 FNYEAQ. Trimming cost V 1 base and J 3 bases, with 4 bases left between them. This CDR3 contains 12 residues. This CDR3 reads CASSLGSYEQYF. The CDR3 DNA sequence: TGTGCCAGCAGCTTAGGTAGCTACGAGCAGTACTTC.

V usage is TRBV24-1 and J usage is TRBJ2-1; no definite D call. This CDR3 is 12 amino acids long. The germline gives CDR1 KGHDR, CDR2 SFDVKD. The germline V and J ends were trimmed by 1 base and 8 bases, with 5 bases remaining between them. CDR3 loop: CATSDFRDEQFF. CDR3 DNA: TGTGCCACCAGTGATTTTCGCGATGAGCAGTTCTTC.

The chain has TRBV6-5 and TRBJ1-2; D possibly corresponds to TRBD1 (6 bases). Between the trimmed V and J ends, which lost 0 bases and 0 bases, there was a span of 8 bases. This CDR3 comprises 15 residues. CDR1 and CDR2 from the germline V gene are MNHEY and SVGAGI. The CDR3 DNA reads TGTGCCAGCAGTTACTCGACAGGAGCTAACTATGGCTACACCTTC. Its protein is CASSYSTGANYGYTF.